Presented here are 19 T cell receptor beta chains from one specimen sequenced in a study of blood T cell repertoires in COVID-19. Clones were sequenced by immunoSEQ multiplex PCR, and TCRdb holds only the in-frame ones, with some missing. The sample comprises around 170,000 clones, about 85% of which are singletons, and 8% rests with the top ten. The sequenced sample was PBMCs or T cells enriched from blood (not recorded which). These receptor sequences come from a woman aged 45-60 years who had recovered from COVID-19.

This clone was seen a handful of times. The chain couples TRBV18 to TRBJ2-2; possibly TRBD1 for D (5 bases). Trimming removed 4 bases at V and 0 bases at J, with 15 bases between. The germline V gene encodes CDR1 KGHSH and CDR2 LQKENI. This CDR3 comprises 17 residues. The CDR3 loop is CASSRVLPTANTGELFF. CDR3 in DNA: TGTGCCAGCTCACGCGTATTACCGACAGCGAACACCGGGGAGCTGTTTTTT.

The rearrangement uses TRBV11-3 and TRBJ2-1; maybe TRBD1 (5 bases). The CDR3 extends over 15 amino acids. V was cut by 3 bases and J by 6 bases, with 15 bases left in between. Germline CDR1 SGHNT, CDR2 YENEEA. The CDR3 spells CASSLKGSRGNEQFF. Here the CDR3 DNA reads TGTGCCAGCAGCTTGAAGGGGTCCCGAGGCAATGAGCAGTTCTTC.

This clone has a handful of counts. The chain recombines TRBV28 with TRBJ1-5; 7 bases fit TRBD1. Trimming removed 5 bases from V and 3 bases from J; junction bases left unmatched: 10. There are 16 residues in the CDR3. Per germline, CDR1 MDHEN and CDR2 SYDVKM. This CDR3 reads CASSSRGRLINQPQHF. DNA of the CDR3: TGTGCCAGCAGTAGCAGGGGGAGGCTTATCAATCAGCCCCAGCATTTT.

The V gene is TRBV11-2, the J gene TRBJ2-7; weak D call: TRBD1 (5 bases). The CDR3 contains 12 residues. Germline V gene lookup returns CDR1 SGHAT and CDR2 FQNNGV. V was pared by 1 base and J by 7 bases, with 8 bases between. The CDR3 protein is CASSLGSGEQYF. The CDR3 DNA reads TGTGCCAGCAGCTTAGGATCAGGGGAGCAGTACTTC.

The chain recombines TRBV2 with TRBJ1-5, with TRBD1 identical over 7 bases. Per the germline V gene, CDR1 is SNHLY and CDR2 is FYNNEI. This CDR3 has 16 amino acids. Losses at the gene ends were 6 bases for V and 0 bases for J; bases not matched to a gene: 8. This CDR3 reads CASSLTTGNSNQPQHF. DNA for the CDR3: TGTGCCAGCAGCCTAACGACAGGGAATAGCAATCAGCCCCAGCATTTT.

The chain employs TRBV3-1 (or the pseudogene TRBV3-2) and TRBJ1-2; TRBD1 might be the D (6 bases). The germline gives CDR1 LGHDT, CDR2 YNNKEL (reference sequence). V was cut by 0 bases and J by 7 bases, with 12 bases left in between. There are 14 residues in the CDR3. CDR3 residues: CASSQDQGKGGYTF. The CDR3, as DNA: TGTGCCAGCAGCCAAGATCAGGGGAAGGGTGGCTACACCTTC.

The genes are TRBV23-1 and TRBJ1-2; D is uncertain. TRBV23-1 is treated as an ORF (open reading frame) with a function not yet certain. V lost 6 bases and J 3 bases, leaving 17 bases between the germline ends. The CDR3 extends over 15 amino acids. The CDR3: CASSLPSTSHYGYTF. The CDR3 nucleotides read TGCGCCAGCAGCCTTCCCTCGACAAGCCACTATGGCTACACCTTC.

CDR3 protein: CASSPLRLATDTQYF. The CDR3 DNA reads as TGTGCCAGCAGTCCTCTCAGGTTGGCCACAGATACGCAGTATTTT. The chain links TRBV2 to TRBJ2-3; D remains unclear. The germline CDR1 and CDR2 sequences are SNHLY and FYNNEI. The CDR3 covers 15 residues. Trimming cost V 5 bases and J 2 bases, with 14 bases left between them.

This clone was found once. The genes are TRBV6-5 and TRBJ1-3, with a weak D call TRBD1 (5 bases). In germline, CDR1 is MNHEY, CDR2 SVGAGI. Trimming removed 0 bases from V and 11 bases from J, with 14 bases in between. The CDR3 sequence is 14 residues long. The chain's CDR3 is CASSYSQGLWPIYF. For the CDR3, the DNA is TGTGCCAGCAGTTACTCGCAGGGCTTGTGGCCCATATATTTT.

The chain links TRBV21-1 to TRBJ2-3; the tabulated D call, TRBD1, remains unverified against the DNA. TRBV21-1 is given as a pseudogene. The CDR3 extends over 14 amino acids. CDR3: CASGRTGEMDTQYF. The CDR3 nucleotides read TGTGCCAGCGGCCGGACAGGGGAGATGGATACGCAGTATTTT.

The gene calls are TRBV7-2 and TRBJ2-7; tentative D call: TRBD2 (7 bases). Germline assignment: CDR1 SGHTA and CDR2 FQGNSA. Trimming took 4 bases from V and 0 from J, leaving 13 bases between them. CDR3 length equals 15 residues. CDR3 residues: CASSWGGYISYEQYF. CDR3 DNA: TGTGCCAGCAGCTGGGGGGGCTATATCTCCTACGAGCAGTACTTC.

The chain has TRBV7-2 and TRBJ1-1; 10 bases match TRBD1. Germline assignment: CDR1 SGHTA and CDR2 FQGNSA. This CDR3 contains 13 residues. V was clipped by 6 bases and J by 7 bases; unmatched bases: 5. The CDR3 coding sequence is TGTGCCAGCAGAAGACAGGGGGCGGGTGAAGCTTTCTTT. Its translation: CASRRQGAGEAFF.

This chain connects TRBV4-3 to TRBJ1-2; possible D gene TRBD1, 6 bases. Germline-derived CDR1 and CDR2 are LGHNA and YSLEER. The CDR3 contains 15 residues. The V gene lost 5 bases and the J gene lost 4 bases, with 17 bases spanning the gap. The CDR3 coding sequence is TGCGCCAGCAGCAAGAGACAGGCCTACAGCTATGGCTACACCTTC. It codes for CASSKRQAYSYGYTF.

The gene calls are TRBV9 and TRBJ2-7, with 7 bases identical to TRBD1. Germline loops: CDR1 SGDLS, CDR2 YYNGEE. V was clipped by 0 bases and J by 3 bases; unmatched bases: 3. CDR3 length equals 14 residues. For the CDR3, the DNA is TGTGCCAGCAGCGTAGGGGACAGTCACTACGAGCAGTACTTC. It specifies CASSVGDSHYEQYF.

V gene TRBV7-2 combines with J gene TRBJ1-1, with a weak D call TRBD1 (6 bases). The CDR3 length is 13 residues. Germline V gene lookup returns CDR1 SGHTA and CDR2 FQGNSA. V dropped 4 bases and J dropped 3 bases, with 9 bases sitting between them. The CDR3: CASSSHRDTEAFF. In nucleotides, the CDR3 is TGTGCCAGCAGCTCCCACAGGGACACTGAAGCTTTCTTT.

The genes are TRBV9 and TRBJ1-5; the D gene is possibly TRBD1 (6 bases). The CDR3 sequence is 15 residues long. With 3 bases removed from V and 3 bases from J, the gap between germline ends came to 13 bases. The germline CDR1 and CDR2 sequences are SGDLS and YYNGEE. CDR3 region: CASSGKGQINQPQHF. CDR3 nucleotide sequence: TGTGCCAGCAGCGGAAAAGGACAGATCAATCAGCCCCAGCATTTT.

V gene TRBV7-3 combines with J gene TRBJ2-1; 7 nucleotides line up with TRBD2. The CDR3 spans 14 residues. Per germline, CDR1 SGHTA and CDR2 FQGTGA. V was pared by 2 bases and J by 6 bases, with 4 bases of the junction left unmatched. The CDR3 loop reads CASSLGGSSNEQFF. The CDR3 bases are TGTGCCAGCAGCTTAGGCGGGAGTAGCAATGAGCAGTTCTTC.

The gene calls are TRBV7-9 and TRBJ2-1; 10 bases are shared with TRBD2. The germline CDR1 and CDR2 sequences are SEHNR and FQNEAQ (reference sequence). The CDR3 contains 13 residues. Losses at the gene ends were 0 bases for V and 12 bases for J; bases not matched to a gene: 2. CDR3 sequence reads: CASSLAEREGQFF. The CDR3 region has the DNA TGTGCCAGCAGCTTAGCAGAGCGGGAGGGGCAGTTCTTC.

The chain combines TRBV29-1 with TRBJ1-1, with unresolved D. V was clipped by 4 bases and J by 2 bases, with 14 bases between them. There are 14 residues in the CDR3. Germline CDR1 and CDR2: SQVTM and ANQGSEA. CDR3 sequence (DNA): TGCAGCGTTGTCACAGCCCCTGGAAACACTGAAGCTTTCTTT. Translation: CSVVTAPGNTEAFF.